This record covers a single TCR beta chain. One end of the junction does not line up with germline, which may come from a read error. This sample stems from a study of tumor-infiltrating lymphocytes in primary liver carcinoma. Co-extracted RNA and DNA came from approximately 20-30 mg of unsorted bulk tissue. Production of TCR beta cDNA used around 460 ng total RNA together with a constant-region primer. Library construction for TCR beta comprised three nested multiplex PCR rounds performed with slightly modified ARM-PCR. A C-beta reverse primer was combined with TRBV1-TRBV30 forward primers in the first two PCR rounds, and each round had roughly 11 cycles. TCRdb processed the multiplex PCR reads anew with MiXCR; each CDR3 protein has one entry. The table lists approximately 190,000 distinct CDR3 sequences, approximately 86% of them singletons. This CDR3 has 16 amino acids. Per germline, CDR1 SGHAT and CDR2 FQNNGV.

This chain connects TRBV11-2 to TRBJ2-2; 12 nucleotides agree with TRBD2. The sequencing input was tumor tissue from primary liver carcinoma. The TCR was taken from a man aged 35 to 55 with primary liver carcinoma and hepatitis B virus infection. CDR3 region: CASSLETSGGTGELFF. CDR3 bases: TGTGCCAGCAGTTTAGAGACTAGCGGGGGTACCGGGGAGCTGTTTTTT.